This TCR beta chain stems from a study of T cells in tumors after PD-1 blockade (dated by TCRdb to about 2019). Study-wide context: Patients were excluded if they had prior checkpoint blockade, use of systemic immunosuppressants, or recent radiotherapy or other anti-cancer therapy within 4 weeks. Some patients also continued taking vismodegib 150 mg daily during anti-PD-1 treatment. Paired single-cell RNA and TCR sequencing was done in the study on site-matched tumors from patients with BCC or SCC, both before and after anti-PD-1 therapy. Tumor samples averaged approximately 25,000 TCR templates (range roughly 554-100,000) and about 6,000 unique clonotypes, around 18-fold deeper than single-cell TCR sequencing. Clinical response was assessed using RECIST version 1.1. What the research found in general, with its limitations: Clonal replacement was seen only when comparing pre- and post-treatment samples and not when comparing two pre-treatment samples, which argues against artifacts from biopsy timing or location. Roughly 41% of tumor TCR clonotypes were detected in blood, and some novel exhausted tumor clones were observed in pre-treatment blood, which was taken as suggesting peripheral recruitment. In squamous cell carcinoma, about 50% of expanded exhausted clones were novel, compared with 29% of other expanded CD8+ clones. Exhausted CD8+ clones expanded after therapy were mostly novel clonotypes undetected pre-treatment, suggesting clonal replacement rather than reinvigoration of pre-existing clones. The source of novel T cell clones was not identified and could include lymphoid organs or rare unexpanded clones within the tumor or its periphery.

The junction shows trimming of 2 bases on V and 6 bases on J, plus 14 bases between the germline ends. CDR1 SNHLY and CDR2 FYNNEI are derived from the germline V gene. From its cysteine to its phenylalanine, the CDR3 spans 14 amino acids. CDR3 DNA only is kept here, 42 bases in frame from base 1. Deep TCRbeta sequencing was performed with the immunoSEQ platform. The paper's data handling went like this. Only productive rearrangements were exported from the immunoSEQ Analyzer for further analysis. A two-sided binomial test with a Bonferroni-corrected P below 0.01 was used to identify clones that significantly expanded or contracted between timepoints. T cell phenotypes were assigned to bulk TCRbeta clonotypes by matching the clonotypes to single-cell RNA+TCR-seq clones that had the same TCRbeta sequence. Clone enrichment in tumor was calculated as tumor frequency divided by PBMC frequency from bulk TCR sequencing. TCRs were sorted with GLIPH into specificity groups, meaning clusters of distinct TCRs that share CDR3 motifs and likely recognize common antigens. The table was pulled from immuneACCESS by TCRdb, which kept in-frame rearrangements only. Such tables lose some clones; where checked, under half of the loss comes from unresolved V genes, and the rest has no known cause. The DNA was the basis for D and trimming; V, J and clone size are from that table. The sample contains more than 12,000 clones, roughly 70% of them found a single time. The top ten clones comprise roughly 30% of the sample.

The sample's time point label, decoded: after anti-PD-1 therapy. The tumor biopsies were site-matched, meaning the biopsies were taken from the same primary tumor before and after PD-1 blockade. Patients were treated with either pembrolizumab 200 mg every 3 weeks or cemiplimab 350 mg every 2 weeks. Post-treatment squamous cell carcinoma samples were collected on average 31 days after treatment start, so that early T cell dynamics were captured. Genomic DNA extracted from tumor biopsies or peripheral blood was used for bulk TCRbeta sequencing, with input ranging from roughly 616 ng to 6,500 ng. To detect rare clonotypes with greater sensitivity than single-cell TCR sequencing, bulk TCRbeta sequencing was done on the leftover biopsy material. Every patient had histologically proven advanced or metastatic basal or squamous cell carcinoma and was a poor candidate for surgical resection. Serial tumor biopsies during anti-PD-1 treatment were taken from the 4 patients who made up the squamous cell carcinoma cohort. Fresh biopsies were taken from the primary tumor site, and part of the biopsy material was kept in RNAlater for exome and bulk TCR sequencing.

This clone was picked up a small number of times. What this receptor recognizes is not known. The input lacks base qualities; no much larger clone sits a single base away. The rearranged segments are TRBV2 and TRBJ2-7, with no confidently assigned D gene. The sample in question was tumor tissue, obtained after anti-PD-1 treatment. This TCR came from a human donor with cutaneous squamous cell carcinoma. The nucleotide sequence is given as TGTGCCAGCAGTGAACTGGGTAGTATCCGCGAGCAGTACTTC. The translation is CASSELGSIREQYF. The reference TRBV2 and TRBJ2-7 proteins fill in what lies around the CDR3, so the full variable domain reads EPEVTQTPSHQVTQMGQEVILRCVPISNHLYFYWYRQILGQKVEFLVSFYNNEISEKSEIFDDQFSVERPDGSNFTLKIRSTKLEDSAMYFCASSELGSIREQYFGPGTRLTVT.